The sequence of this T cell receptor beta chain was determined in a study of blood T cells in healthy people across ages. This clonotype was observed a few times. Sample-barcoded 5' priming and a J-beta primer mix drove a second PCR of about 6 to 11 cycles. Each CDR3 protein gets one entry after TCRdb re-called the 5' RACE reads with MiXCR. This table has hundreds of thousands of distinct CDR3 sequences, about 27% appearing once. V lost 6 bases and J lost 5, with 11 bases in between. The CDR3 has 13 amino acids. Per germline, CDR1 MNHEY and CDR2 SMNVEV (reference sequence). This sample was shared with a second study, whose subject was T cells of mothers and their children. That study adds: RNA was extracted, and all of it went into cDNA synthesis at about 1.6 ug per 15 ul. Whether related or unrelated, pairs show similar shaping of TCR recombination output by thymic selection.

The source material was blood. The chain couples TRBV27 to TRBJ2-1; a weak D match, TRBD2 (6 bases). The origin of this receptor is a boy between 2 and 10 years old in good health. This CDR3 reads CASRPRGNNEQFF. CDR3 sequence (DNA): TGTGCCAGCAGACCCCGGGGGAACAATGAGCAGTTCTTC.